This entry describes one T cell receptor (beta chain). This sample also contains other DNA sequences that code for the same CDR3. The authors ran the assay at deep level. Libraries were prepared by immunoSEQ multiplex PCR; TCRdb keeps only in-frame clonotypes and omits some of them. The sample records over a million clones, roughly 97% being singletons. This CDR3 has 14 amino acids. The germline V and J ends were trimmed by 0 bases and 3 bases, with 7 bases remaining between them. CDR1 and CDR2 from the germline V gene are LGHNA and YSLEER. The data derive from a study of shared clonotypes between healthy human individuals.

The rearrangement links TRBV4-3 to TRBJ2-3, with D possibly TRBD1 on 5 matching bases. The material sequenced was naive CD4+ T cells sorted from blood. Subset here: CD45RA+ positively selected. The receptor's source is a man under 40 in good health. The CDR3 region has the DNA TGCGCCAGCAGCCAAGATGCAGGGACAGATACGCAGTATTTT. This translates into CASSQDAGTDTQYF.